This T cell receptor (beta chain) was captured by sequencing in a study of breast tumors, draining lymph nodes, adjacent tissues. Via MiXCR, TCRdb re-called the multiplex PCR reads, giving one row per CDR3 protein. The table records about 20,000 distinct CDR3 sequences, roughly 30% of them present only once. Many counts were recorded for this clonotype. This CDR3 has 17 amino acids. V lost 3 bases to trimming and J lost 2 bases, with 20 bases between them. Germline CDR1 is SGHVS and CDR2 is FQNEAQ. Sequenced material: breast tumor tissue. The receptor was derived from a female donor with breast cancer. Some clones in this sample may be carry-over from other donors' samples. The V gene is TRBV7-8, the J gene TRBJ2-7; perhaps TRBD2 as D (6 bases). CDR3 loop: CASSFCGGRGVPYEQYF. CDR3 nucleotides: TGTGCCAGCAGCTTCTGTGGTGGACGCGGGGTCCCCTACGAGCAGTACTTC.